This is a list of T cell receptor beta chains from one sample in a study of cytotoxic CD8 clonotypes in ibrutinib-treated CLL. Sequencing was performed with immunoSEQ multiplex PCR; in TCRdb, only in-frame clones are kept and a portion is missing. The sample includes about 140,000 clones, under 95% seen only once; the top ten take more than 10%. This specimen consisted of PBMCs, obtained after 12 months of ibrutinib treatment. The receptors derive from a human donor with chronic lymphocytic leukemia. The CDR3 runs from the conserved cysteine through the conserved F or W. D genes are given only for firm matches. Only some rows state a clone size, as once, few, many or a class for expanded clones.

NA	NA	TRBV7-9	TRBJ1-1	CASSPEGWEQGAFF	TGTGCCAGCAGCCCAGAGGGGTGGGAACAGGGCGCTTTCTTT
NA	once	TRBV6-5	TRBJ1-2	CASRDSPSLYGYTF	TGTGCCAGCAGGGACAGCCCTTCTCTTTATGGCTACACCTTC
TRBD2	NA	TRBV28	TRBJ2-3	CASSRPPLAGVTDTQYF	TGTGCCAGCAGTCGACCCCCCCTAGCGGGAGTTACAGATACGCAGTATTTT
TRBD2	NA	TRBV11-2	TRBJ2-1	CASSAPGLAGSGEQFF	TGTGCCAGCAGCGCACCGGGACTAGCGGGATCGGGTGAGCAGTTCTTC
NA	NA	TRBV2	TRBJ1-4	CASFGAGGREKLFF	TGTGCCTCATTCGGGGCGGGCGGAAGGGAAAAACTGTTTTTT
TRBD2	NA	TRBV9	TRBJ2-2	CASSETSGSTLAGELFF	TGTGCCAGCAGCGAGACTAGCGGGAGTACTCTCGCCGGGGAGCTGTTTTTT
TRBD1	NA	TRBV6-5	TRBJ2-7	CASSYHLDRVGYEQYF	TGTGCCAGCAGTTACCATCTGGACAGGGTGGGCTACGAGCAGTACTTC
TRBD2	NA	TRBV7-2	TRBJ2-1	CASSSLAGDEQFF	TGTGCCAGCAGCTCCCTAGCGGGAGATGAGCAGTTCTTC
NA	NA	TRBV30	TRBJ1-2	CAWEPTNRAPRNGYTF	TGTGCCTGGGAACCGACTAACAGAGCCCCTAGAAATGGCTACACCTTC
TRBD1	NA	TRBV27	TRBJ1-1	CASSSGQGRAYTEAFF	TGTGCCAGCAGTTCAGGACAGGGACGGGCCTACACTGAAGCTTTCTTT
NA	NA	TRBV15	TRBJ2-3	CATLLAGGNTQYF	TGTGCCACCCTGCTTGCTGGGGGGAATACGCAGTATTTT
TRBD2	NA	TRBV4-3	TRBJ2-7	CASSQERTSGYEQYF	TGCGCCAGCAGCCAAGAAAGGACTAGCGGATACGAGCAGTACTTC
NA	few	TRBV4-1	TRBJ1-3	CASSQATGTGNTIYF	TGCGCCAGCAGCCAAGCTACCGGGACTGGAAACACCATATATTTT
NA	once	TRBV18	TRBJ2-1	CASSPLLSYRYEQFF	TGTGCCAGCTCACCACTTCTTTCATATAGATACGAGCAGTTCTTC
NA	NA	TRBV19	TRBJ2-7	CAITLGTASYEQYF	TGTGCCATTACTTTAGGGACGGCCTCCTACGAGCAGTACTTC
NA	NA	TRBV21-1	TRBJ2-1	CASSKPGRERFGEQFF	TGTGCCAGCAGCAAACCCGGCAGGGAGAGGTTTGGTGAGCAGTTCTTC